Each of the 7 T cell receptor beta chains below was sequenced from the same sample in a study of early T cells in non-severe SARS-CoV-2 infection. Each CDR3 protein gets one entry after TCRdb re-called the 5' RACE reads with MiXCR. The sample has tens of thousands of distinct CDR3 sequences, over 10% seen once; the top ten hold around 1.1%. The sequenced sample was whole blood. The source is an adult who was a healthcare worker with PCR-confirmed SARS-CoV-2 infection or an uninfected control (not recorded which).

This clonotype has a count of ten or more. The CDR3 coding sequence is TGTGCCAGCAGCGTCGGACTAGCGAACACCGGGGAGCTGTTTTTT. It translates to CASSVGLANTGELFF. V is TRBV9 and J is TRBJ2-2; 7 bases are a match to TRBD2. The CDR3 loop spans 15 amino acids. The V gene end was trimmed by 2 bases and the J gene end by 0 bases; junction bases not matched to a gene: 1. The V gene's germline CDR1 is SGDLS and CDR2 YYNGEE.

Regarding this clonotype: Since a much larger clone is just one base distant, this may be a read error. The rearrangement joins TRBV29-1 to TRBJ2-1; tentatively, D is TRBD1 (6 bases). V lost 4 bases, J lost 7 bases, and 14 bases lay in between. The CDR3 spans 13 residues. Germline loops: CDR1 SQVTM, CDR2 ANQGSEA. In DNA, the CDR3 is TGCAGCGTTGTGGACAGAAAAAATAATGAGCAGTTCTTC. This codes for CSVVDRKNNEQFF.

This clonotype was seen repeatedly, ten times or more. This rearrangement joins TRBV29-1 to TRBJ2-4, with TRBD2 matching 14 bases. The CDR3 is made up of 18 amino acids. V dropped 4 bases and J dropped 2; count of bases not matched to a gene: 10. Germline assignment: CDR1 SQVTM and CDR2 ANQGSEA. CDR3 nucleotide sequence: TGCAGCGTTGTCCGACTAGCGGGAGGGGAGGGGTCCAAAAACATTCAGTACTTC. Translation gives CSVVRLAGGEGSKNIQYF.

This clonotype occurred a few times. The chain employs TRBV7-9 and TRBJ2-2; possible D gene TRBD1, 5 bases. From germline, CDR1 is SEHNR and CDR2 FQNEAQ (reference sequence). Trimming stripped 2 bases from V and 5 bases from J, with 12 bases between. The CDR3 sequence is 15 residues long. The CDR3 sequence is CASSLRQGETGELFF. The DNA for the CDR3 is TGTGCCAGCAGCTTAAGGCAGGGCGAGACCGGGGAGCTGTTTTTT.

This clonotype has just a few counts. The chain carries TRBV14 and TRBJ1-3, with D uncertain. Germline CDR1 reads SGHDN; CDR2 reads FVKESK. V dropped 5 bases and J dropped 0 bases, with 8 bases sitting between them. This CDR3 has 14 residues. The DNA for the CDR3 is TGTGCCAGCAGCGCCAGACTCTCTGGAAACACCATATATTTT. Its protein is CASSARLSGNTIYF.

The chain has TRBV11-2 and TRBJ2-7; TRBD2 might be the D (5 bases). There are 15 residues in the CDR3. Between the trimmed V and J ends, which lost 1 base and 0 bases, there was a span of 10 bases. Germline lookup yields CDR1 SGHAT and CDR2 FQNNGV. The CDR3 loop is CASSLVPGSSYEQYF. DNA for the CDR3: TGTGCCAGCAGCTTAGTCCCGGGGAGCTCCTACGAGCAGTACTTC. Variable domain in full (rest from reference TRBV11-2 and TRBJ2-7): EAGVAQSPRYKIIEKRQSVAFWCNPISGHATLYWYQQILGQGPKLLIQFQNNGVVDDSQLPKDRFSAERLKGVDSTLKIQPAKLEDSAVYLCASSLVPGSSYEQYFGPGTRLTVT.

This clonotype has at least ten counts. The V and J genes are TRBV10-3 and TRBJ2-2; D is unclear. V was cut by 8 bases and J by 7 bases, with 8 bases left in between. CDR3 length: 11 residues. CDR1 and CDR2 (germline): ENHRY, SYGVKD. The DNA of the CDR3 is TGTGCCATCGGGTCCGGCGGGGAGCTGTTTTTT. Its protein product is CAIGSGGELFF.